These 15 T cell receptor beta chains were sequenced from one sample in a study of T-cell reconstitution after alpha-beta-depleted transplantation in children listed by TCRdb under 2016. The library was made by PCR. The instrument was an Illumina HiSeq 2500. Molecular barcoding was employed in the preparation of TCR libraries, with unique molecular identifiers being used to normalize TCRbeta repertoire quantification. The public reads were reanalyzed by TCRdb: fastp trimming at Q25, MiXCR alignment, in-frame beta chains only. Each entry is one CDR3 protein sequence, shown with its most common DNA and genes. The sample data list fewer than 750,000 distinct CDR3 sequences, and 25% to 30% of these were observed just once. Around 36% of the sample goes to the ten largest clones. The treatment or condition label, read with the paper, signifies: allogeneic hematopoietic cell transplantation with graft depleted of TCRalphabeta T cells and CD19 B cells.

The sequencing here drew on PBMCs, taken before TCRalphabeta/CD19-depleted stem cell transplant. Receptors originate from a boy in the first two years of life with Wiskott-Aldrich syndrome, due to receive a stem cell transplant.

The chain couples TRBV7-9 to TRBJ1-4; D is uncertain. Germline CDR1 SEHNR, CDR2 FQNEAQ (reference sequence). V was trimmed by 3 bases and J by 2 bases, leaving 7 bases between them. The CDR3 covers 14 residues. The CDR3 bases are TGTGCCAGCAGCTTGAGAAGTACTAATGAAAAACTGTTTTTT. Its protein is CASSLRSTNEKLFF.

This clonotype came up many times. The rearrangement joins TRBV5-1 to TRBJ2-3, with D maybe TRBD2 (5 bases). The V end lost 0 bases, the J end lost 1 base, and 6 bases lay between the germline ends. The CDR3 has 14 amino acids. CDR1 is SGHRS and CDR2 is YFSETQ in the germline V gene. CDR3 residues: CASSLEGGTDTQYF. The CDR3, as DNA: TGCGCCAGCAGCTTGGAGGGAGGCACAGATACGCAGTATTTT.

This chain links TRBV28 with TRBJ1-3; 7 nucleotides agree with TRBD1. The CDR3 length is 15 residues. Trimming took 3 bases from V and 4 from J; bases not matched to a gene: 6. Germline CDR1 reads MDHEN; CDR2 reads SYDVKM. CDR3 bases: TGTGCCAGCAGTTTTTCCGACAGGGTCGGAAACACCATATATTTT. It translates to CASSFSDRVGNTIYF.

This clonotype has just a few counts. The V call is TRBV14, the J call TRBJ1-4; TRBD1 aligns across 9 bases. Germline loops: CDR1 SGHDN, CDR2 FVKESK. The length of the CDR3 is 15 residues. V shed 4 bases and J 8 bases; nucleotides not matched to a gene: 8. CDR3 loop: CASSPLIGQGEKLFF. CDR3 in DNA: TGTGCCAGCAGCCCCCTCATTGGACAGGGGGAAAAACTGTTTTTT.

The chain carries TRBV20-1 and TRBJ2-3; 7 positions agree with TRBD2. The germline CDR1 and CDR2 sequences are DFQATT and SNEGSKA (reference sequence). V lost 6 bases to trimming and J lost 1 base; unmatched junction nucleotides: 4. CDR3 length equals 13 residues. The CDR3 DNA follows: TGCAGTGCGCAGCGGGGTCGCACAGATACGCAGTATTTT. This translates into CSAQRGRTDTQYF.

The chain employs TRBV6-2 or TRBV6-3 and TRBJ1-1; 9 bases match TRBD1. From germline, CDR1 is MNHEY and CDR2 SVGEGT. Trimming took 5 bases from V and 1 from J; bases not matched to a gene: 11. This CDR3 has 17 residues. CDR3 protein: CASSHERRTGANTEAFF. In DNA, the CDR3 is TGTGCCAGCAGTCATGAGCGTCGGACAGGGGCGAACACTGAAGCTTTCTTT.

This clonotype was detected only once. V gene TRBV29-1 combines with J gene TRBJ1-5; 7 bases map to TRBD1. J was trimmed by 7 bases and V by 1 base; bases with no gene match: 7. The CDR3 spans 14 residues. Germline values: CDR1 SQVTM, CDR2 ANQGSEA. The CDR3 protein is CSVEGDREGQPQHF. The CDR3 DNA reads as TGCAGCGTTGAAGGAGACAGGGAAGGACAGCCCCAGCATTTT.

The rearrangement joins TRBV5-1 to TRBJ2-1; D gene uncertain. The CDR3 totals 14 residues. V shed 0 bases and J shed 7 bases, with 11 bases lying between them. Germline V lookup: CDR1 SGHRS, CDR2 YFSETQ. The CDR3 region is CASSLVRRVNEQFF. The DNA of the CDR3 is TGCGCCAGCAGCTTGGTGCGACGCGTAAATGAGCAGTTCTTC. The full variable domain, its missing parts supplied by reference TRBV5-1 and TRBJ2-1, is KAGVTQTPRYLIKTRGQQVTLSCSPISGHRSVSWYQQTPGQGLQFLFEYFSETQRNKGNFPGRFSGRQFSNSRSEMNVSTLELGDSALYLCASSLVRRVNEQFFGPGTRLTVL.

The chain uses TRBV27 and TRBJ2-5, with D unresolved. V dropped 5 bases and J dropped 0 bases, with 7 bases sitting between them. CDR3 size: 13 residues. Looked up from germline, CDR1 is MNHEY and CDR2 is SMNVEV (reference sequence). The CDR3 DNA is TGTGCCAGCAGTCCCCGGTACCAAGAGACCCAGTACTTC. Translating gives CASSPRYQETQYF.

This clonotype was picked up a small number of times. V and J are TRBV2 and TRBJ2-3, with 14 bases matching TRBD2. The CDR3 sequence is 15 residues long. V was clipped by 7 bases and J by 7 bases; unmatched bases: 7. Germline V CDR1 and CDR2: SNHLY, FYNNEI. Here the CDR3 DNA reads TGTGCCAGCACCAAGACTAGCGGGAGGGGGAATACGCAGTATTTT. This gives the protein CASTKTSGRGNTQYF.

This clonotype was recorded a few times. The J gene is TRBJ2-5, the V gene TRBV29-1; D is unclear. Trimming cost V 0 bases and J 4 bases, with 9 bases left between them. The CDR3 consists of 13 residues. Germline CDR1 SQVTM, CDR2 ANQGSEA. CDR3 bases: TGCAGCGTTGAAGATTCTTGGGGAGAGACCCAGTACTTC. It specifies CSVEDSWGETQYF.

This chain links TRBV27 with TRBJ2-1; D is possibly TRBD1 (5 bases). Germline CDR1 is MNHEY and CDR2 is SMNVEV (reference sequence). V gave up 5 bases and J gave up 10 bases, with 15 bases separating them. This CDR3 spans 13 amino acids. The DNA of the CDR3 is TGTGCCAGCAGTCGCCCAGGGCGCAGGGAGCAGTTCTTC. Its protein product is CASSRPGRREQFF.

In its sample, this clonotype was seen once. The genes are TRBV5-1 and TRBJ2-7; TRBD1 matches 8 bases. Germline CDR1 and CDR2: SGHRS and YFSETQ. The CDR3 length is 15 residues. J lost 2 bases, V lost 4 bases, and 8 bases had no gene match. Here the CDR3 reads CASSLSRDRTYEQYF. The DNA for the CDR3 is TGCGCCAGCAGCCTAAGTCGGGACAGGACCTACGAGCAGTACTTC.

This rearrangement joins TRBV2 to TRBJ2-1, with 13 bases identical to TRBD2. CDR3 length equals 17 residues. V was pared by 8 bases and J by 0 bases, with 7 bases of the junction left unmatched. Germline CDR1 SNHLY, CDR2 FYNNEI. CDR3 coding DNA: TGTGCCAGCTGGACTAGCGGGAGATATAGCTCCTACAATGAGCAGTTCTTC. This sequence encodes CASWTSGRYSSYNEQFF.

This clonotype was seen only a few times. V and J are TRBV7-2 and TRBJ2-5; TRBD2 matches 11 bases. The junction had 4 bases not matched to a gene; V was cut back by 2 bases and J by 5 bases. The CDR3 is 15 residues long. Germline V gives CDR1 SGHTA, CDR2 FQGNSA. CDR3 amino acids: CASSLTSGSFETQYF. CDR3 DNA: TGTGCCAGCAGCTTAACTAGCGGGAGTTTCGAGACCCAGTACTTC.